These 14 T cell receptor beta chains were sequenced from one sample in a study of control samples from healthy donors and cancer patients. Profiling relied on immunoSEQ multiplex PCR, and the TCRdb table lists in-frame clones only, not all of them. The repertoire holds roughly 120,000 clones, with over 90% as singletons. Sequencing was carried out using blood. All receptors come from a man younger than 40 in good health.

The V gene is TRBV10-3, the J gene TRBJ1-3, with D hard to call. Germline V gene sequence: CDR1 ENHRY, CDR2 SYGVKD. Trimming cost V 0 bases and J 2 bases, with 11 bases left between them. The CDR3 covers 16 residues. CDR3 DNA sequence: TGTGCCATCAGTGAGTCGAACCTGGAGGCTGGAAACACCATATATTTT. Translating it yields CAISESNLEAGNTIYF.

The chain recombines TRBV7-8 with TRBJ2-1; possible D gene TRBD2, 5 bases. CDR1 SGHVS and CDR2 FQNEAQ come from the germline V gene. The CDR3 length is 16 residues. Trimming removed 4 bases at V and 2 bases at J, with 15 bases between. The CDR3 loop reads CASSSFTGVPYNEQFF. CDR3 nucleotides: TGTGCCAGCAGCTCTTTCACCGGGGTCCCCTACAATGAGCAGTTCTTC.

To note about this clone: The same CDR3 is also encoded by other DNA sequences in this sample. The CDR3 protein is CASSFGRNTEAFF. The CDR3 bases are TGTGCCAGCAGTTTCGGCAGGAACACTGAAGCTTTCTTT. V usage is TRBV12-3 or TRBV12-4 and J usage is TRBJ1-1; D unclear. The V gene lost 3 bases and the J gene lost 1 base, with 6 bases spanning the gap. This CDR3 is 13 amino acids long.

The chain joins TRBV15 to TRBJ2-2; D is uncertain. V was clipped by 3 bases and J by 5 bases, with 13 bases between them. The CDR3 has 15 amino acids. The V gene's germline CDR1 is LNHNV and CDR2 YYDKDF (reference sequence). The CDR3, as DNA: TGTGCCACCAGCAGCTCAACCTCCGGGACCGGGGAGCTGTTTTTT. Amino acid sequence: CATSSSTSGTGELFF. The entire variable domain, with the rest obtained from reference TRBV15 and TRBJ2-2, is as follows: DAMVIQNPRYQVTQFGKPVTLSCSQTLNHNVMYWYQQKSSQAPKLLFHYYDKDFNNEADTPDNFQSRRPNTSFCFLDIRSPGLGDTAMYLCATSSSTSGTGELFFGEGSRLTVL.

This chain connects TRBV28 to TRBJ1-5, with D perhaps TRBD1 (6 bases). Germline CDR1 reads MDHEN; CDR2 reads SYDVKM. V was trimmed by 4 bases and J by 4 bases, leaving 14 bases between them. CDR3 size: 15 residues. The CDR3 sequence is CASSSGDKSNQPQHF. The CDR3 DNA follows: TGTGCCAGCAGTTCTGGGGACAAAAGTAATCAGCCCCAGCATTTT.

The chain carries TRBV3-1 (or the pseudogene TRBV3-2) and TRBJ2-3; 14 bases agree with TRBD2. V was clipped by 4 bases and J by 2 bases; unmatched bases: 5. Germline loops: CDR1 LGHDT, CDR2 YNNKEL (reference sequence). The CDR3 extends over 17 amino acids. Written as DNA, the CDR3 is TGTGCCAGCAGCCGAGGACTAGCGGGGGGTTTCACAGATACGCAGTATTTT. It specifies CASSRGLAGGFTDTQYF.

DNA for the CDR3: TGTGCCACCAGTGAGAGGGGACAGGAGACCTACGAGCAGTACGTC. Its protein product is CATSERGQETYEQYV. The J gene is TRBJ2-7, the V gene TRBV24-1; 8 nucleotides match TRBD1. V was clipped by 4 bases and J by 2 bases; unmatched bases: 6. CDR1 and CDR2 (germline): KGHDR, SFDVKD. The CDR3 sequence is 15 residues long.

The chain is built from TRBV21-1 and TRBJ2-7; the DNA was not used to check the table's D call, TRBD2. TRBV21-1 is a known pseudogene. The CDR3 length is 14 residues. The CDR3 is CASLRSSHPPLLHF. CDR3 nucleotide sequence: TGTGCCAGCCTTCGTTCTTCTCATCCACCACTCCTCCACTTC.

The V call is TRBV7-7, the J call TRBJ2-1; weak D call: TRBD1 (6 bases). The CDR3 is 14 residues long. Trimming removed 5 bases from V and 0 bases from J, with 8 bases in between. CDR1 and CDR2 (germline): SSHAT, FNYEAQ (reference sequence). The CDR3 DNA reads TGTGCCAGCAGCCAGGGGACCTCCTACAATGAGCAGTTCTTC. Protein sequence: CASSQGTSYNEQFF.

The V gene is TRBV3-1 (or the pseudogene TRBV3-2), the J gene TRBJ1-6; a possible D gene is TRBD1 (6 bases). V shed 4 bases and J shed 9 bases, with 19 bases lying between them. Germline assignment: CDR1 LGHDT and CDR2 YNNKEL (reference sequence). This CDR3 comprises 16 residues. This CDR3 reads CASSLYPAGEGSPLHF. The CDR3 region has the DNA TGTGCCAGCAGCCTCTACCCGGCAGGGGAGGGTTCACCCCTCCACTTT.

The chain has TRBV27 and TRBJ2-1; a weak D match, TRBD2 (5 bases). The germline CDR1 and CDR2 sequences are MNHEY and SMNVEV (reference sequence). The V and J ends lost 5 bases and 7 bases respectively, with 12 bases between them. The CDR3 sequence is 13 residues long. CDR3 loop: CASSPWTGNEQFF. Here the CDR3 DNA reads TGTGCCAGCAGTCCCTGGACGGGAAATGAGCAGTTCTTC.

Only one count was recorded for this clone. The chain combines TRBV24-1 with TRBJ2-1, with 7 bases lining up with TRBD2. J lost 4 bases, V lost 7 bases, and 12 bases had no gene match. CDR3 length: 16 residues. Germline V lookup: CDR1 KGHDR, CDR2 SFDVKD. The CDR3 nucleotides are TGTGCCACCAGCGAGAGTACACCCGGGGGGTACAATGAGCAGTTCTTC. It yields the protein CATSESTPGGYNEQFF.

In this sample, this clone turned up once. This CDR3 reads CASSLTENYGYTF. The CDR3 DNA is TGTGCCAGCAGCCTTACAGAAAACTATGGCTACACCTTC. The chain couples TRBV12-3 or TRBV12-4 to TRBJ1-2, with no clear D. Trimming removed 6 bases at V and 2 bases at J, with 10 bases between. The length of the CDR3 is 13 residues.

The chain links TRBV7-9 to TRBJ1-1; D not resolved. Germline V gene data show CDR1 as SEHNR and CDR2 as FQNEAQ (reference sequence). The V gene lost 1 base and the J gene lost 1 base, with 16 bases spanning the gap. CDR3 length: 17 amino acids. This CDR3 reads CASSLDVAGTENTEAFF. The DNA of the CDR3 is TGTGCCAGCAGCTTAGACGTCGCCGGAACCGAGAACACTGAAGCTTTCTTT.